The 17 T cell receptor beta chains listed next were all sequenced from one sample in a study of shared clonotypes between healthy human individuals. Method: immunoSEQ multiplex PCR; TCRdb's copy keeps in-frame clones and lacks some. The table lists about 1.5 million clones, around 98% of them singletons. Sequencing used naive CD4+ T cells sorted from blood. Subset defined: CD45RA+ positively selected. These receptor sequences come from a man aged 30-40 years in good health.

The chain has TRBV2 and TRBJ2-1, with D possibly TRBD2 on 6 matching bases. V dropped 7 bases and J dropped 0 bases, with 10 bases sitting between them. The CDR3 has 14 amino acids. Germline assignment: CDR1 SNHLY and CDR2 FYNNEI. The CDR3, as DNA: TGTGCCAGCAATCGGGACTCCTCCTACAATGAGCAGTTCTTC. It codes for CASNRDSSYNEQFF.

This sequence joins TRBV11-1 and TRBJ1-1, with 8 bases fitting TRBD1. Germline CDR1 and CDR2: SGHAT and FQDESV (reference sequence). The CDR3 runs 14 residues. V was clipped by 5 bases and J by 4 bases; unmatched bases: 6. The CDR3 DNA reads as TGTGCCAGCAGCGAGACAGGGGAGAGCACTGAAGCTTTCTTT. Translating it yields CASSETGESTEAFF.

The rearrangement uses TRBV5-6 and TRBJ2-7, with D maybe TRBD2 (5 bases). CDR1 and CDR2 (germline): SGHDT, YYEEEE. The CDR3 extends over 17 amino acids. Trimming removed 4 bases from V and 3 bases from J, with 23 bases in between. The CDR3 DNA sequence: TGTGCCAGCAGCCCGGGTCGTCACACTAGTCCGGTCTACGAGCAGTACTTC. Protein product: CASSPGRHTSPVYEQYF.

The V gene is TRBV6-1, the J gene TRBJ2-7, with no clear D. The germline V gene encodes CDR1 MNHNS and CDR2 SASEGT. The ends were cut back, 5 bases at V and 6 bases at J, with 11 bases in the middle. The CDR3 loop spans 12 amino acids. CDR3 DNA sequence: TGTGCCAGCAGTATAGGGTTAGGCGAGCAGTACTTC. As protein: CASSIGLGEQYF.

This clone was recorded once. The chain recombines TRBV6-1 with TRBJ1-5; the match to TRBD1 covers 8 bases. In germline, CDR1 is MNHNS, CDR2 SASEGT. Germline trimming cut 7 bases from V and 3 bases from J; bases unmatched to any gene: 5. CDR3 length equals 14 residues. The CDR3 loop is CASNKDRANQPQHF. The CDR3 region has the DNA TGTGCCAGCAACAAGGACAGGGCCAATCAGCCCCAGCATTTT.

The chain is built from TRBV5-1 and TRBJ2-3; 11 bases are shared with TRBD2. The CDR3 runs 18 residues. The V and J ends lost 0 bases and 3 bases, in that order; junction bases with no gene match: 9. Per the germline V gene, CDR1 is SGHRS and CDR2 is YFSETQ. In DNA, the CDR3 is TGCGCCAGCAGCTTGGCCCCTCGGTCTAGCGGGAGGACAGATACGCAGTATTTT. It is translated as CASSLAPRSSGRTDTQYF.

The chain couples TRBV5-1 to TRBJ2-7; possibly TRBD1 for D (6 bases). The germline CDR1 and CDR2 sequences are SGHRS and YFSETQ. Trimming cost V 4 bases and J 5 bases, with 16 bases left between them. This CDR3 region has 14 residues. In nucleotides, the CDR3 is TGCGCCAGCAGCCCGGGGACATTTGGCAACGAGCAGTACTTC. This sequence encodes CASSPGTFGNEQYF.

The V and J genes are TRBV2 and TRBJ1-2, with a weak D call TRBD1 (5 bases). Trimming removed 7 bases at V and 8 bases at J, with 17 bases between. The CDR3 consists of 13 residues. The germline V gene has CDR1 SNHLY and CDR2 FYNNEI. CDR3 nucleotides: TGTGCCAGCATAGGGGACGGCGAAGGGGGCTACACCTTC. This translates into CASIGDGEGGYTF.

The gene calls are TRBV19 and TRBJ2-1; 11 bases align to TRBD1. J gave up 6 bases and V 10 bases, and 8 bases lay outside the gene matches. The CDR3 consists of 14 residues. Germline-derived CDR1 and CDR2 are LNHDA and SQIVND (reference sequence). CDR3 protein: CAISGTGGVNEQFF. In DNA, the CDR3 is TGTGCCATCTCCGGGACAGGGGGGGTCAATGAGCAGTTCTTC.

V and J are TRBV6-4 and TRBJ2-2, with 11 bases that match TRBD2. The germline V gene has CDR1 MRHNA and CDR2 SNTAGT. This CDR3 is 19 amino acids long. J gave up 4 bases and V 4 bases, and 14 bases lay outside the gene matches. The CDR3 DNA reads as TGTGCCAGCAGTGCCCGCCCATTAATACTAGCGGGAGTCACCGGGGAGCTGTTTTTT. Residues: CASSARPLILAGVTGELFF.

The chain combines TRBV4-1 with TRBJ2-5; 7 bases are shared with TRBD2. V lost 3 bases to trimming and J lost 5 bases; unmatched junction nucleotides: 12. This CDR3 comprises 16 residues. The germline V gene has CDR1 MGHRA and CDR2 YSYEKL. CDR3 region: CASSQDQREGWETQYF. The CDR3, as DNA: TGCGCCAGCAGCCAGGACCAGCGGGAAGGATGGGAGACCCAGTACTTC.

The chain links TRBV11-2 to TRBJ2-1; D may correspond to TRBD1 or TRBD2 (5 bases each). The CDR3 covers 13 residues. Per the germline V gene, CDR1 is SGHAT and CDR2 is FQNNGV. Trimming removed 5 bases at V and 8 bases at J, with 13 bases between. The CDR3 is CASSPGRGHEQFF. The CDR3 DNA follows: TGTGCCAGCAGCCCTGGCCGGGGCCATGAGCAGTTCTTC.

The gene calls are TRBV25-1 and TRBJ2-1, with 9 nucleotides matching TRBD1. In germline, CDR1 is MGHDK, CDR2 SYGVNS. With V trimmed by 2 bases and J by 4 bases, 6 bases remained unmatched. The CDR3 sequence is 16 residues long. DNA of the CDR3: TGTGCCAGCAGTGAAGCGGTGACAGGGGGTTACAATGAGCAGTTCTTC. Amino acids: CASSEAVTGGYNEQFF.

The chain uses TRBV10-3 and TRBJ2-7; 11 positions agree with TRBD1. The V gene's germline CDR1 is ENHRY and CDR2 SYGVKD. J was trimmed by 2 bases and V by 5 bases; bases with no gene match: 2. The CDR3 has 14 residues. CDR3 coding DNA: TGTGCCATCAGTTCGGGACAGGGGGCCTACGAGCAGTACTTC. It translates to CAISSGQGAYEQYF.

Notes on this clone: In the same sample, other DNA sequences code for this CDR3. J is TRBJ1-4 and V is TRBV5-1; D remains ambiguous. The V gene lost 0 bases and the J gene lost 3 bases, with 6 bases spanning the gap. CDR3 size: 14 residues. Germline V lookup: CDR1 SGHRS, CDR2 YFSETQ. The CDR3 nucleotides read TGCGCCAGCAGCTTGGGACCCTCTAATGAAAAACTGTTTTTT. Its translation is CASSLGPSNEKLFF.

CDR3 sequence reads: CASSQETGDNTGELFF. The CDR3, as DNA: TGTGCCAGCAGCCAAGAGACAGGGGATAACACCGGGGAGCTGTTTTTT. This sequence joins TRBV4-2 and TRBJ2-2; 8 nucleotides align to TRBD1. With 0 bases clipped from V and 2 bases from J, the junction kept 2 bases outside the gene matches. Germline V gene data show CDR1 as LGHNA and CDR2 as YNFKEQ. This CDR3 contains 16 residues.

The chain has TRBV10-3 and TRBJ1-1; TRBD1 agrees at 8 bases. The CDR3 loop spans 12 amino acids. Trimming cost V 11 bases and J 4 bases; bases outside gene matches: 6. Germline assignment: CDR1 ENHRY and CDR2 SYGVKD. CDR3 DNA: TGTGCCGCACAGGGGGTCGGCACTGAAGCTTTCTTT. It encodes CAAQGVGTEAFF.